This T cell receptor (beta chain) originates from a study of OX40 agonist ivuxolimab in advanced cancers. Study-wide background: An agonistic anti-OX40 (CD134) antibody, ivuxolimab, was used to treat the patients. Intravenous ivuxolimab at 0.01 to 10 mg/kg was given to patients every 2 weeks.

Germline V gene lookup returns CDR1 SGHTA and CDR2 FQGNSA. This CDR3 spans 15 amino acids. The germline V and J ends were trimmed by 8 bases and 1 base, with 14 bases remaining between them. Libraries were prepared by immunoSEQ multiplex PCR; TCRdb keeps only in-frame clonotypes and omits some of them. The sample shows around 80,000 clones, approximately 84% of them seen only once. The chain combines TRBV7-2 with TRBJ2-2; D perhaps matches TRBD2 (6 bases). Sequenced material: CD4+ or CD8+ T cells sorted from blood, taken in a trial of the OX40 agonist ivuxolimab. The sequence derives from an adult with an advanced solid tumor such as melanoma, head and neck, liver or kidney cancer. CDR3 coding DNA: TGTGCCAGCGTTCCGGGACTGATGAACACCGGGGAGCTGTTTTTT. Its translation: CASVPGLMNTGELFF.